What follows are 16 T cell receptor beta chains derived from one specimen sequenced in a study of blood T cell repertoires in COVID-19. The table came from immunoSEQ multiplex PCR; TCRdb's copy has only in-frame clones and leaves some out. Here the sample spans about 260,000 clones, approximately 89% being singletons. The sequenced sample was peripheral blood. These receptors all stem from an older woman with COVID-19, enrolled during active disease.

This chain's CDR3 is CASSLNRRRATPQHF. In nucleotides, the CDR3 is TGTGCCAGCAGTTTGAACAGGCGCCGCGCGACACCTCAGCATTTT. The chain has TRBV28 and TRBJ1-5, with a possible D match to TRBD1 (5 bases). This CDR3 region has 15 residues. Trimming stripped 3 bases from V and 13 bases from J, with 22 bases between. Germline V gives CDR1 MDHEN, CDR2 SYDVKM.

The rearrangement joins TRBV18 to TRBJ1-4; tentative D call: TRBD1 (6 bases). Germline V gene sequence: CDR1 KGHSH, CDR2 LQKENI. The CDR3 extends over 15 amino acids. V was clipped by 3 bases and J by 4 bases, with 12 bases between them. CDR3: CASSPQGSRNEKLFF. Here the CDR3 DNA reads TGTGCCAGCTCACCCCAGGGGAGCCGTAATGAAAAACTGTTTTTT.

The chain couples TRBV5-1 to TRBJ1-4; D might be TRBD1 (6 bases). This CDR3 region has 15 residues. Germline loops: CDR1 SGHRS, CDR2 YFSETQ. The V gene lost 1 base and the J gene lost 8 bases, with 15 bases spanning the gap. The CDR3 DNA follows: TGCGCCAGCAGCTTGAACAGGGCATCTGGCGAAAAACTGTTTTTT. It is translated as CASSLNRASGEKLFF.

V gene TRBV11-2 combines with J gene TRBJ2-2, with 7 bases that match TRBD2. Germline values: CDR1 SGHAT, CDR2 FQNNGV. V was pared by 6 bases and J by 2 bases, with 3 bases of the junction left unmatched. The CDR3 extends over 14 amino acids. Here the CDR3 DNA reads TGTGCCAGCAGGGGAGGGCCAAACACCGGGGAGCTGTTTTTT. Its protein is CASRGGPNTGELFF.

The CDR3 spells CATTPTDLGEKLFF. In nucleotides, the CDR3 is TGTGCCACCACACCGACAGATCTAGGGGAAAAACTGTTTTTT. The chain is built from TRBV2 and TRBJ1-4, with a tentative D call TRBD1 (5 bases). V lost 10 bases and J 8 bases, leaving 20 bases between the germline ends. The germline V gene encodes CDR1 SNHLY and CDR2 FYNNEI. The CDR3 has 14 residues.

The chain links TRBV28 to TRBJ1-3; weak D call: TRBD1 (5 bases). The CDR3 runs 14 residues. Germline V lookup: CDR1 MDHEN, CDR2 SYDVKM. V lost 11 bases and J 0 bases, leaving 14 bases between the germline ends. The DNA of the CDR3 is TGTGCCGCCGCAAGGGGCCGCTCTGGAAACACCATATATTTT. It translates to CAAARGRSGNTIYF.

This clone was detected once. This chain joins TRBV6-1 and TRBJ1-1; possibly TRBD1 for D (5 bases). The CDR3 contains 14 residues. V dropped 0 bases and J dropped 1 base, with 6 bases sitting between them. The germline V gene has CDR1 MNHNS and CDR2 SASEGT. The CDR3 DNA follows: TGTGCCAGCAGTGAAGCCAGGGCGAACACTGAAGCTTTCTTT. It is translated as CASSEARANTEAFF.

The chain joins TRBV23-1 to TRBJ1-3; D is perhaps TRBD1 (5 bases). TRBV23-1 is an ORF; its function is uncertain. With 7 bases removed from V and 1 base from J, the gap between germline ends came to 14 bases. CDR3 length equals 15 residues. CDR3 sequence (DNA): TGCGCCAGCAACGATCACGGGGGTTCTGGAAACACCATATATTTT. Translated, it gives CASNDHGGSGNTIYF.

This chain connects TRBV11-3 to TRBJ1-1; 7 positions match TRBD1. J gave up 3 bases and V 3 bases, and 10 bases lay outside the gene matches. Germline V gene data show CDR1 as SGHNT and CDR2 as YENEEA. The CDR3 has 16 residues. The CDR3 reads CASSLDQGVRDTEAFF. The CDR3 DNA reads as TGTGCCAGCAGCTTGGATCAGGGGGTCCGGGACACTGAAGCTTTCTTT.

V and J are TRBV20-1 and TRBJ1-4; D call uncertain. The germline gives CDR1 DFQATT, CDR2 SNEGSKA (reference sequence). V was cut by 3 bases and J by 4 bases, with 9 bases left in between. This CDR3 spans 13 amino acids. CDR3 nucleotides: TGCAGTGCTAGTCACAGTTATAATGAAAAACTGTTTTTT. This encodes CSASHSYNEKLFF.

CDR3 DNA sequence: TGCAGCGGGACCTCAGGAGGGGCCTATGGCTACACCTTC. Translating gives CSGTSGGAYGYTF. The gene calls are TRBV29-1 and TRBJ1-2, with D perhaps TRBD1 (5 bases). Trimming shortened V by 7 bases and J by 4 bases, and 16 bases separated the two germline ends. The CDR3 sequence is 13 residues long. Germline V gene sequence: CDR1 SQVTM, CDR2 ANQGSEA.

This chain joins TRBV19 and TRBJ2-1; 9 bases line up with TRBD2. Germline values: CDR1 LNHDA, CDR2 SQIVND (reference sequence). V was pared by 6 bases and J by 7 bases, with 13 bases of the junction left unmatched. CDR3 length: 16 amino acids. CDR3 amino acids: CASRGGRARFTNEQFF. CDR3 bases: TGTGCCAGTAGAGGCGGGAGGGCCCGGTTTACTAATGAGCAGTTCTTC.

This chain connects TRBV29-1 to TRBJ1-2; 10 positions match TRBD1. This CDR3 spans 12 amino acids. Germline assignment: CDR1 SQVTM and CDR2 ANQGSEA. V shed 4 bases and J 7 bases; nucleotides not matched to a gene: 3. The CDR3 nucleotides read TGCAGCGTTGGACAGGGGGCGCTTGGCTACACCTTC. Amino acid sequence: CSVGQGALGYTF. The whole variable domain, filled in from reference TRBV29-1 and TRBJ1-2, reads SAVISQKPSRDICQRGTSLTIQCQVDSQVTMMFWYRQQPGQSLTLIATANQGSEATYESGFVIDKFPISRPNLTFSTLTVSNMSPEDSSIYLCSVGQGALGYTFGSGTRLTVV.

The chain joins TRBV6-5 to TRBJ2-7, with 7 bases matching TRBD2. The V and J ends lost 4 bases and 2 bases, in that order; junction bases with no gene match: 8. The CDR3 runs 15 residues. Germline loops: CDR1 MNHEY, CDR2 SVGAGI. CDR3 bases: TGTGCCAGCAGTTTGACGGGGGGTGTTCCCTACGAGCAGTACTTC. It yields the protein CASSLTGGVPYEQYF.

The chain employs TRBV24-1 and TRBJ2-7, with D possibly matching TRBD2 (5 bases). This CDR3 has 13 residues. Germline lookup yields CDR1 KGHDR and CDR2 SFDVKD. Between the trimmed V and J ends, which lost 2 bases and 5 bases, there was a span of 9 bases. CDR3 nucleotides: TGTGCCACCAGTGATTCCGGGGTCCACGAGCAGTACTTC. It encodes CATSDSGVHEQYF.

The chain links TRBV7-9 to TRBJ2-7; 8 nucleotides align to TRBD2. V was clipped by 5 bases and J by 6 bases; unmatched bases: 9. The CDR3 is made up of 14 amino acids. Per germline, CDR1 SEHNR and CDR2 FQNEAQ (reference sequence). CDR3 bases: TGTGCCAGCAGCCAACTAGCGGTCGGGGGCGAGCAGTACTTC. It is translated as CASSQLAVGGEQYF.